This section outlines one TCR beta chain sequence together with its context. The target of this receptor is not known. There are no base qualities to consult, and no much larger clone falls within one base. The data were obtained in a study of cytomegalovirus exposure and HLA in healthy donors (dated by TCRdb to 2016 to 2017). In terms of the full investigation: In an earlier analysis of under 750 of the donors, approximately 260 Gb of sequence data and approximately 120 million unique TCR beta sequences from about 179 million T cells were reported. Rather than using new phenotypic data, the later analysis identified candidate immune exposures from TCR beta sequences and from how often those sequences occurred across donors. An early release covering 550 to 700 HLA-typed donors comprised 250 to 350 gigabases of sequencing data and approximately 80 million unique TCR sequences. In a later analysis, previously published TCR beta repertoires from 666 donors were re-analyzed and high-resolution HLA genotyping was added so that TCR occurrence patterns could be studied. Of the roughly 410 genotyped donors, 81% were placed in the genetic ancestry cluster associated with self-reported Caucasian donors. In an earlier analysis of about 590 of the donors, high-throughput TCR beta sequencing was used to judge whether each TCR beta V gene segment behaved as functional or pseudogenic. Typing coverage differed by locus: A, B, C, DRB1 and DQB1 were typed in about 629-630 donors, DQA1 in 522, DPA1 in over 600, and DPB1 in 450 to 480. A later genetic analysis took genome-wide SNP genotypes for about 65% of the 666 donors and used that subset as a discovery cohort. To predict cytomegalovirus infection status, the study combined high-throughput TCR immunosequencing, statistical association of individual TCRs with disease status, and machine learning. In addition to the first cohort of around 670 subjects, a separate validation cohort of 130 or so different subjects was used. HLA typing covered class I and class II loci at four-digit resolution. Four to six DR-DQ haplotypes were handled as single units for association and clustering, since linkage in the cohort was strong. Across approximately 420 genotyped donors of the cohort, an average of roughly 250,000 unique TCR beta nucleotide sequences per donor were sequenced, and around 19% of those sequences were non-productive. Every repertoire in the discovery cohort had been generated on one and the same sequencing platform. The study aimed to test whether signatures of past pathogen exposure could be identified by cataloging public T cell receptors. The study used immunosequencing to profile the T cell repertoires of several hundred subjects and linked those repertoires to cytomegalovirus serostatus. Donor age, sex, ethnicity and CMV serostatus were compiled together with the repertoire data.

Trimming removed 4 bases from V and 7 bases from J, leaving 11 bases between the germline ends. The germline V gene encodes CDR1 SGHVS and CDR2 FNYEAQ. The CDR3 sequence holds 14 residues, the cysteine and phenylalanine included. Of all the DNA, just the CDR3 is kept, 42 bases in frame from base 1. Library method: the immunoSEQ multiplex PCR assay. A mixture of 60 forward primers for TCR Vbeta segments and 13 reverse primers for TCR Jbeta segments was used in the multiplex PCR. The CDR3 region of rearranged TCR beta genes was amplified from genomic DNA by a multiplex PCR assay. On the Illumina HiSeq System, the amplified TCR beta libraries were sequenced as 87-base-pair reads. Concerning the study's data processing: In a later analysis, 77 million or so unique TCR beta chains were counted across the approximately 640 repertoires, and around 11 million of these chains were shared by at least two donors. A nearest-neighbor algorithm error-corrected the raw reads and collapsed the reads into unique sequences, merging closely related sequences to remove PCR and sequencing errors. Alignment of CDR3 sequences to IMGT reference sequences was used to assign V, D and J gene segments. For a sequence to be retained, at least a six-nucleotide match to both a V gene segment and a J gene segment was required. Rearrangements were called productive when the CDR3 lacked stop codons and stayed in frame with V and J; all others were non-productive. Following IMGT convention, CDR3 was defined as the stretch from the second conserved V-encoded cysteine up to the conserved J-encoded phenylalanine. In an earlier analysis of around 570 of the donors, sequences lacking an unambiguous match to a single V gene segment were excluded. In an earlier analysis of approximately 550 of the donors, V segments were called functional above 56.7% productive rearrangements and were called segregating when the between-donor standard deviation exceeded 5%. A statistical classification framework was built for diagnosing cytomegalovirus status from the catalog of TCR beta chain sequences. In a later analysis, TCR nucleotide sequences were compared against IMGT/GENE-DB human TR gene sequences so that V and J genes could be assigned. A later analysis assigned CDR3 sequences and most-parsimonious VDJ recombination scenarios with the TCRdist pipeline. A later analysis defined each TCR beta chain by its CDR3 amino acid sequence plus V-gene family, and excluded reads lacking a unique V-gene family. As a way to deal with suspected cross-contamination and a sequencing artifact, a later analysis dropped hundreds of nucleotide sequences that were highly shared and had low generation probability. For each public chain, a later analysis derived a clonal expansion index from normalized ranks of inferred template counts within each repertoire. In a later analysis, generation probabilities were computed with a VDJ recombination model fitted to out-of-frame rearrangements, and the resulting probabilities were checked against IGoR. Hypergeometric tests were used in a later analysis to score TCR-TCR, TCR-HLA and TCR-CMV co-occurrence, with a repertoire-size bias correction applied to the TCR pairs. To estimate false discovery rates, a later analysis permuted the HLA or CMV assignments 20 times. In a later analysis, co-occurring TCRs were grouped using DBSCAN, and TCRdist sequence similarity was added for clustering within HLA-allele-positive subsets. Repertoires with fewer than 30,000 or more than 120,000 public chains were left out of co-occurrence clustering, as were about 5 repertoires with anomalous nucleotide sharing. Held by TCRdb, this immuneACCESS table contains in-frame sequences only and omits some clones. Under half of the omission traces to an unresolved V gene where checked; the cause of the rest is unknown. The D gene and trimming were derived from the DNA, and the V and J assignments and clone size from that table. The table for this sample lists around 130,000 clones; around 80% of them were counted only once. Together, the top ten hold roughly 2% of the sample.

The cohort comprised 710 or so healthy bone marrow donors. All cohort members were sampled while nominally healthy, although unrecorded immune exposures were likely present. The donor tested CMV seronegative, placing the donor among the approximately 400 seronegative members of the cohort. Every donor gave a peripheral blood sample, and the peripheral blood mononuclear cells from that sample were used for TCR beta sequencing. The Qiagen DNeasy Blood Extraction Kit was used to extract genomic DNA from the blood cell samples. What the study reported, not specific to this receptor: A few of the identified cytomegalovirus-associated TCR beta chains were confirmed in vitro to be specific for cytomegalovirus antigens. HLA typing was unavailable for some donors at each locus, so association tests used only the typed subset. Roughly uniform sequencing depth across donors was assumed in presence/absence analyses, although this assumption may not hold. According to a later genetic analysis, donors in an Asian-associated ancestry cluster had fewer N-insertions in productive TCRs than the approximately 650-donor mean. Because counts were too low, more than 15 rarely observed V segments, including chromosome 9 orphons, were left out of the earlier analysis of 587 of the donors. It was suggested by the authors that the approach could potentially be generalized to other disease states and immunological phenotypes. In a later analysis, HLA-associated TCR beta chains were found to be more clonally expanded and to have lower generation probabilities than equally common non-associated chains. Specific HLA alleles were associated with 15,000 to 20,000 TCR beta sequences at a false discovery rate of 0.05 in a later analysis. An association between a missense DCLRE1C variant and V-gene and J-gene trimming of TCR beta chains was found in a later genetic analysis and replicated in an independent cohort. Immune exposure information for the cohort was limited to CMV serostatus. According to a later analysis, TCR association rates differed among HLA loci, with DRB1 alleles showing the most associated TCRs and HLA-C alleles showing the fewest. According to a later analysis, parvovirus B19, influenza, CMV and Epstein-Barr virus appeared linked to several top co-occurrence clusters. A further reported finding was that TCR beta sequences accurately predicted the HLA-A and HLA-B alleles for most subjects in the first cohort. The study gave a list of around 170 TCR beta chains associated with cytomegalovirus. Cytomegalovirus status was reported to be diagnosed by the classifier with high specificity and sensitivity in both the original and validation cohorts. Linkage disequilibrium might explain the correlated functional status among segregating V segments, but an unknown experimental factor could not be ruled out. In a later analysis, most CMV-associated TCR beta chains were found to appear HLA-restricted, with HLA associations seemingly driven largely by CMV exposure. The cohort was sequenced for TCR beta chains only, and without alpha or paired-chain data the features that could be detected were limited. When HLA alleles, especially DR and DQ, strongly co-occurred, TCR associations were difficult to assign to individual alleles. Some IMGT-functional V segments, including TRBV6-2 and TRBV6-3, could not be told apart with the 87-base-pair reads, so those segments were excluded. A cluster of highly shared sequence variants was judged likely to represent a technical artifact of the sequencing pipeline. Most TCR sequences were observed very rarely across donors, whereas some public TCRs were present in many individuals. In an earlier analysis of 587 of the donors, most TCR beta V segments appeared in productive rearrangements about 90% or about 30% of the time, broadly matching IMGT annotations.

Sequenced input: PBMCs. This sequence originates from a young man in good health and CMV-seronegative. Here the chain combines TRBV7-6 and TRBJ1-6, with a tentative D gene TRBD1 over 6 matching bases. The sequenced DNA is TGTGCCAGCAGCTCTGACAGGACAAATTCACCCCTCCACTTT. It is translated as CASSSDRTNSPLHF.